Below, 2 T cell receptor beta chains from the same sample are listed, as sequenced in a study of OX40 agonist ivuxolimab in advanced cancers. Some clones are missing from TCRdb's copy, which holds only in-frame ones; the method was immunoSEQ multiplex PCR. The sample carries about 80,000 clones, approximately 93% recorded once. Sequencing used CD4+ or CD8+ T cells sorted from blood, obtained in a trial of the OX40 agonist ivuxolimab. These receptors were taken from an adult with an advanced solid tumor such as melanoma, head and neck, liver or kidney cancer.

The chain is built from TRBV19 and TRBJ2-3; perhaps TRBD1 as D (6 bases). This CDR3 is built from 17 residues. Germline lookup yields CDR1 LNHDA and CDR2 SQIVND (reference sequence). Trimming left V 10 bases short and J 6 bases short, with 29 bases between. The CDR3 DNA follows: TGTGCCACTCCCCAGGGGTCAGGGGTAAATACCGAGGATACGCAGTATTTT. It translates to CATPQGSGVNTEDTQYF.

This clone was picked up one time. The V call is TRBV7-9, the J call TRBJ2-7, with unresolved D. Trimming shortened V by 3 bases and J by 1 base, and 4 bases separated the two germline ends. CDR1 is SEHNR, CDR2 FQNEAQ, per germline (reference sequence). This CDR3 is 12 amino acids long. This CDR3 reads CASSFVSYEQYF. CDR3 in DNA: TGTGCCAGCAGCTTCGTATCCTACGAGCAGTACTTC.